This is a list of T cell receptor beta chains from one sample in a study of blood T cell repertoires in COVID-19. Method: immunoSEQ multiplex PCR; TCRdb's copy keeps in-frame clones and lacks some. The sample records approximately 150,000 clones, approximately 79% being singletons. Sample: peripheral blood. All receptors derive from a man between 50 and 59 years old with active or convalescent COVID-19. The CDR3 runs from the conserved cysteine through the conserved F or W. Each record gives: D gene, clone size, J gene, V gene, CDR3 DNA, CDR3 protein. The D gene is left open where the match is weak. Not every row has a clone size; where given, it reads once, few, many or a size class.

>.|.|TRBJ1-2|TRBV7-9
TGTGCCAGCCAACCGCGGCAAACCTCCTATCATGGCTACACCTTC
CASQPRQTSYHGYTF
>TRBD1|.|TRBJ1-1|TRBV7-3
TGTGCCAGCAGCGTCCAGGGGGCCGGGAACACTGAAGCTTTCTTT
CASSVQGAGNTEAFF
>.|.|TRBJ1-3|TRBV3-1/TRBV3-2
TGTGCCAGCAGCCCGGGGAAGTTAAGGGACACCATATATTTT
CASSPGKLRDTIYF
>.|.|TRBJ2-7|TRBV28
TGTGCCAGCAGTTTCTATTACGAGCAGTACTTC
CASSFYYEQYF
>TRBD1|.|TRBJ2-3|TRBV27
TGTGCCAGCAGTGGAATACTACAGGGGTCCTACTCCACAGATACGCAGTATTTT
CASSGILQGSYSTDTQYF
>.|.|TRBJ1-5|TRBV5-6
TGTGCCAGCAGCTTGGCCTTAGGAGAGGGAGTAGGTCAGCCCCAGCATTTT
CASSLALGEGVGQPQHF
>TRBD1|.|TRBJ2-7|TRBV9
TGTGCCAGCAGCGTAGGGGACAGCTCCTACGAGCAGTACTTC
CASSVGDSSYEQYF
>.|.|TRBJ2-2|TRBV18
TGTGCCAGCTCACAGGGAGCCGGGGAGCTGTTTTTT
CASSQGAGELFF
>TRBD1|.|TRBJ1-4|TRBV6-5
TGTGCCAGCTCTCTGACAGGGGTTAACGAAAAACTGTTTTTT
CASSLTGVNEKLFF
>TRBD1|.|TRBJ2-7|TRBV6-5
TGTGCCAGCAGTCCTGACAGGGCGGGCGAGCAGTACTTC
CASSPDRAGEQYF
>.|.|TRBJ1-1|TRBV6-5
TGTGCTGTAAAGGGGCTGGGTGAAGCTTTCTTT
CAVKGLGEAFF
>TRBD1|few|TRBJ2-3|TRBV28
TGTGCCAGCAGCCCACTGGGGACAGGTCGGTTTACAGATACGCAGTATTTT
CASSPLGTGRFTDTQYF
>.|once|TRBJ1-3|TRBV9
TGTGCCAGCAGCGACCGCCTCGGCTCTGGAAACACCATATATTTT
CASSDRLGSGNTIYF
>.|once|TRBJ2-3|TRBV30
TGTGCCTGGAGTTGGTCAGGCACAGATACGCAGTATTTT
CAWSWSGTDTQYF
>.|.|TRBJ2-7|TRBV7-2
TGTGCCAGCAGCTTTAGGGGGGGCGGACTCACCTACGAGCAGTACTTC
CASSFRGGGLTYEQYF
>TRBD1|.|TRBJ1-5|TRBV6-5
TGTGCCAGCGGCGACAGGGGGGGACAGCCCCAGCATTTT
CASGDRGGQPQHF
>TRBD1|.|TRBJ2-1|TRBV6-5
TGTGCCAGCAGCCGACAGGGTCGGTCCTACAATGAGCAGTTCTTC
CASSRQGRSYNEQFF
>.|.|TRBJ1-4|TRBV5-1
TGCGCCAGCAGCCCAGTACAGGGAAGACATGAAAAACTGTTTTTT
CASSPVQGRHEKLFF
>.|.|TRBJ2-1|TRBV6-5
TGTGCCAGCAGTTACTTCGGTGGGAGGCTCAATGAGCAGTTCTTC
CASSYFGGRLNEQFF
>.|.|TRBJ1-6|TRBV7-9
TGTGCCAGCAGCTTAAAGGGGAGGACGTTGGGTTCACCCCTCCACTTT
CASSLKGRTLGSPLHF
>.|.|TRBJ1-1|TRBV5-1
TGCGCCAGCAGCTGGACTGACGGGAACACTGAAGCTTTCTTT
CASSWTDGNTEAFF
>.|.|TRBJ1-3|TRBV28
TGTGCCAGCAAACCCCAGGGTCAAGGAAACACCATATATTTT
CASKPQGQGNTIYF
>.|.|TRBJ2-1|TRBV7-3
TGTGCCAGCAGCTTAAAAAAGTCGGAGAATGAGCAGTTCTTC
CASSLKKSENEQFF
>TRBD1|.|TRBJ2-7|TRBV11-2
TGTGCCAGCAGCTTAGATGTAGGGGGCAAGTACTTC
CASSLDVGGKYF
>TRBD2|.|TRBJ2-5|TRBV27
TGTGCCAGCAGACTACTAGCGGAAGAGACCCAGTACTTC
CASRLLAEETQYF
>TRBD2|.|TRBJ2-7|TRBV3-1/TRBV3-2
TGTGCCAGCAGCCAAGATATCCCAGCGGGACCCCCCGAGCAGTACTTC
CASSQDIPAGPPEQYF
>TRBD1|.|TRBJ2-3|TRBV15
TGTGCCACCAGCGACAGGGGTCGGGGCACAGATACGCAGTATTTT
CATSDRGRGTDTQYF
>TRBD1|.|TRBJ2-7|TRBV25-1
TGTGCCAGCAGTCCACAGGGGCCCAACTCCTACGAGCAGTACTTC
CASSPQGPNSYEQYF
>TRBD2|.|TRBJ2-2|TRBV7-8
TGTGCCAGCAGCTCCACTAGCGGAGCGAACACCGGGGAGCTGTTTTTT
CASSSTSGANTGELFF
>.|.|TRBJ2-7|TRBV6-6
TGTGCCAGCAGTAGAGCCGGAGGGCAAGGGTACGAGCAGTACTTC
CASSRAGGQGYEQYF
>.|few|TRBJ1-6|TRBV6-5
TGTGCCAGCATCCCCCCCGCAGGGGATAATTCACCCCTCCACTTT
CASIPPAGDNSPLHF
>TRBD1|.|TRBJ1-1|TRBV6-1
TGTGCCAGCAGTAAAGAAGGGGGCACAGTGAACACTGAAGCTTTCTTT
CASSKEGGTVNTEAFF
>TRBD2|.|TRBJ2-1|TRBV27
TGTGCCAGCAGTTTGGGGGGGAGTTGGGATGAGCAGTTCTTC
CASSLGGSWDEQFF
>TRBD2|few|TRBJ2-2|TRBV5-6
TGTGCCAGCAGCTTATCAGCGGGAGTATTTCCCGGGGAGCTGTTTTTT
CASSLSAGVFPGELFF
>.|few|TRBJ1-3|TRBV19
TGTGCCAGTATTGGGGCGCTAAGAGGAAACACCATATATTTT
CASIGALRGNTIYF
>TRBD2|.|TRBJ2-3|TRBV11-3
TGTGCCAGCAGCTTATCTGGCTGGCTAGCGGGAGGAGAGGATACGCAGTATTTT
CASSLSGWLAGGEDTQYF
>.|.|TRBJ2-2|TRBV21-1
TGTGCCAGCAGCAAAGGTCTAGCGGGAGGGCGGGACACCGGGGAGCTGTTTTTT
CASSKGLAGGRDTGELFF
>TRBD1|.|TRBJ2-2|TRBV28
TGTGCCAGCACAACCACGGGACAGGTGAACACCGGGGAGCTGTTTTTT
CASTTTGQVNTGELFF
>.|few|TRBJ2-7|TRBV28
TGTGCCAGCAACGACTTCAGCTCCTACGAGCAGTACTTC
CASNDFSSYEQYF
>TRBD1|once|TRBJ2-6|TRBV2
TGTGCCAGCAGCCCGGACAGGGCTGGGGCCAACGTCCTGACTTTC
CASSPDRAGANVLTF
>TRBD1|.|TRBJ1-1|TRBV5-1
TGCGCCAGCAGCCTCAGGGGGCCGGGTGAAGCTTTCTTT
CASSLRGPGEAFF
>.|.|TRBJ1-1|TRBV24-1
TGTGCCACCAGTGTAGGGGGTTTAGGCACTGAAGCTTTCTTT
CATSVGGLGTEAFF
>TRBD1|many|TRBJ2-7|TRBV28
TGTGCCAGCAGTTTCCCCCCCGGGACAGTCCCCTACGAGCAGTACTTC
CASSFPPGTVPYEQYF
>.|.|TRBJ2-7|TRBV7-2
TGTGCCAGCAGCTTATTTATCGGCGGAACCTACGAGCAGTACTTC
CASSLFIGGTYEQYF
>.|.|TRBJ1-4|TRBV28
TGTGCCAGCAGCAGCGCGGGGAAACTGTTTTTT
CASSSAGKLFF
>TRBD1|.|TRBJ1-2|TRBV5-1
TGCGCCAGCAGCCCGAGAGGACAGGGGAACTATGGCTACACCTTC
CASSPRGQGNYGYTF
>TRBD1|.|TRBJ1-3|TRBV6-6
TGTGCCAGCACCCTAAACAGGGGAAGCACTGGAAACACCATATATTTT
CASTLNRGSTGNTIYF
>TRBD1|.|TRBJ2-1|TRBV2
TGTGCCAGCGGGGGCCACCGGGACAGGGCTCACAATGAGCAGTTCTTC
CASGGHRDRAHNEQFF
>.|.|TRBJ2-1|TRBV10-1
TGCGCCAGCAGTGAGTTAGAACAGGGAAGCCCCTACAATGAGCAGTTCTTC
CASSELEQGSPYNEQFF
>.|.|TRBJ1-6|TRBV28
TGTGCCAGCGGGGAGGTTACCCTCCACTTT
CASGEVTLHF
>.|.|TRBJ2-1|TRBV2
TGTGCCAGCAGTGACTTCCAGGTCGAGCAGTTCTTC
CASSDFQVEQFF
>.|.|TRBJ1-3|TRBV6-1
TGTGCCAGCAGTGAACGGGAGGCCTCTTCTCGAAACACCATATATTTT
CASSEREASSRNTIYF
>TRBD1|.|TRBJ1-1|TRBV5-1
TGCGCCAGCAGCACACTCGACAGGGCGAACACTGAAGCTTTCTTT
CASSTLDRANTEAFF
>TRBD1|few|TRBJ1-2|TRBV5-1
TGCGCCAGCAGCGGGGGGACAGAAGCTAACTATGGCTACACCTTC
CASSGGTEANYGYTF